The clone carrying this TCR beta chain turned up a few times. Its target is unknown. Both 60 Vbeta primers and 13 Jbeta primers went into the PCR. Assay: immunoSEQ multiplex PCR; the TCRdb copy retains only in-frame clones and omits some. The table has some 120,000 clones, roughly 8.6% seen once. In germline, CDR1 is MDHEN, CDR2 SYDVKM. This CDR3 contains 13 residues. The trim removed 7 bases at V and 1 base at J, leaving 4 bases unmatched. The data stem from a study of cytomegalovirus exposure and HLA in healthy donors. Study-level results: Cytomegalovirus association was assigned to 170 or so TCR beta chains. Specific recognition of CMV antigens was confirmed in vitro for a few chains (all CMV-associated).

The chain combines TRBV28 with TRBJ2-7, with 7 bases identical to TRBD1. The sample consisted of PBMCs. The source is a woman aged 40 to 50 in good health and CMV-seropositive. The DNA for the CDR3 is TGTGCCAGCACCGTGGGACAGTCCTACGAGCAGTACTTC. Translating it yields CASTVGQSYEQYF. The complete variable domain, with remaining parts taken from reference TRBV28 and TRBJ2-7, reads DVKVTQSSRYLVKRTGEKVFLECVQDMDHENMFWYRQDPGLGLRLIYFSYDVKMKEKGDIPEGYSVSREKKERFSLILESASTNQTSMYLCASTVGQSYEQYFGPGTRLTVT.